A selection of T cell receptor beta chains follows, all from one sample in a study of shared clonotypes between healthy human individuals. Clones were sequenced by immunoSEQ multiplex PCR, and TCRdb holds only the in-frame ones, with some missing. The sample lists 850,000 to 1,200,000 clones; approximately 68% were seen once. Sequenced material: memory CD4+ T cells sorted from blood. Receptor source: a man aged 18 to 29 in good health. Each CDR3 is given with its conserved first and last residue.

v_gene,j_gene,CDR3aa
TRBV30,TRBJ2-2,CAWMYEAGVYTGELFF
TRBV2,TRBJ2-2,CASKLLAANTGELFF
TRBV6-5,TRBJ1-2,CASSVVTANYGYTF
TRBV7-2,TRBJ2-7,CASSPHSEQYF
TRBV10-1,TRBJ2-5,CASSKGQDSVETQYF
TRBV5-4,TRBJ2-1,CASSLGTAGEQFF
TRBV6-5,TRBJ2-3,CASTPPGGNADTQYF
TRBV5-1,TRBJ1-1,CASSLFDLNTEAFF
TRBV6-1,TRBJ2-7,CASSPKRGTSPEQYF
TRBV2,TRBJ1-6,CASRDLAAANSPLHF
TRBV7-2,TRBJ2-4,CATSGAKNIQYF
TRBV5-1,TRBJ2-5,CASSPWGSAGQETQYF
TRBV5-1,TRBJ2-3,CASMGGTSGDTQYF
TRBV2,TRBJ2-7,CASRSYGEQYF
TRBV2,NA,CASSGGPGEQYF
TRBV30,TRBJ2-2,CAWSVRKGELFF
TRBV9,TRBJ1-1,CASSVEGRGSEAFF
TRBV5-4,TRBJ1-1,CASSGGVGRTGEIQAFF
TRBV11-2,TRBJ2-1,CASSKSTGGENEQFF
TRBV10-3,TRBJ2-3,CAISYGGGSDTQYF
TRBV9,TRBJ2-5,CASSVAAGGPKETQYF
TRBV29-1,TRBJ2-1,CSVGGSTNEQFF
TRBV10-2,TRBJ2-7,CASSERQGGEQYF
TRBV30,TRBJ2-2,CAWRNSGSSGELFF
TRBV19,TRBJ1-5,CASGDSSFYEIQPQHF
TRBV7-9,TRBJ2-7,CASSFTPWDRYYEQYF
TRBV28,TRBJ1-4,CASSLPGQGAGEKLFF
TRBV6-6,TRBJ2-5,CASSYRDKGEETQYF
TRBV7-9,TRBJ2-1,CASSREFGGPAANEQFF
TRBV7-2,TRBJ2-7,CATGTVHSYEQYF
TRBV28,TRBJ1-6,CASSLSQLNSPLHF
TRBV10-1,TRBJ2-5,CASSSGIAGGQETQYF
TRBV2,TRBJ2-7,CASTEASIVGEQYF
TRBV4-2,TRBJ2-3,CASSQSQGTSATDTQYF
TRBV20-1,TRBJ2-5,CSARFRETQYF
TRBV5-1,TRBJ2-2,CASSFSQNTGELFF
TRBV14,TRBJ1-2,CASSQDSYYGYTF
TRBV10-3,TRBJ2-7,CAIGGGQAFPTYEQYF
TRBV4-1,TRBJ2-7,CASSQDPRGPGQYF
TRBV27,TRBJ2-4,CASSFLPGTGVNIQYF
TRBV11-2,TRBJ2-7,CASSFRDYSYEQYF
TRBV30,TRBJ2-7,CAWGDRGFQYF
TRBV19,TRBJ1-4,CASTTGASNEKLFF
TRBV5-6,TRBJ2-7,CASSLAGAGNYEQYF
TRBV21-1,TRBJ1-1,CASSKVKRRYQAFF
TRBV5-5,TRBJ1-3,CASSRIGQGTSGNTIYF
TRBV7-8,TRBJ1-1,CASSPHTQGGTEAFF
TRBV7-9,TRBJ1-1,CASSSRTEAFF
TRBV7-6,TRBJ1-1,CASSSAWGMGTEAFF
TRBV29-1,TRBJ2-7,CSVATGGAEQYF
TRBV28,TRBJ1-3,CASSTTGLGGNTIYF
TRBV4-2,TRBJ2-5,CASSQGGGEETQYF
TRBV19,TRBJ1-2,CATSPGQGGPGGGYTF
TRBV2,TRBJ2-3,CASRGTDTQYF
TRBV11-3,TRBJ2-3,CASSSRRGDTQYF
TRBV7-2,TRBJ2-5,CASSLNRVDLTQYF